These 18 T cell receptor beta chains were sequenced from one sample in a study of PD-L1 blockade in urothelial cancer. Clones were sequenced by immunoSEQ multiplex PCR, and TCRdb holds only the in-frame ones, with some missing. Here the sample spans over 65,000 clones, roughly 84% being singletons. The material sequenced was PBMCs, taken around atezolizumab (anti-PD-L1) treatment. The origin of the receptors is a man between 70 and 80 years old with urothelial cancer.

V usage is TRBV28 and J usage is TRBJ2-7; 8 bases are shared with TRBD1. The CDR3 sequence is 21 residues long. V lost 4 bases, J lost 2 bases, and 25 bases stayed unmatched. Germline V gene lookup returns CDR1 MDHEN and CDR2 SYDVKM. In DNA form, the CDR3 reads TGTGCCAGCAGTTCTCTCGTTGTCGGCAGGGGGCCTCTTCTGCCCCCCTACGAGCAGTACTTC. Protein product: CASSSLVVGRGPLLPPYEQYF.

This clone was observed once. The J gene is TRBJ2-1, the V gene TRBV7-9, with D unresolved. V was trimmed by 1 base and J by 6 bases, leaving 7 bases between them. The CDR3 has 13 amino acids. Germline V gene data show CDR1 as SEHNR and CDR2 as FQNEAQ (reference sequence). CDR3 in DNA: TGTGCCAGCAGCTTAGGTCAGTTCAATGAGCAGTTCTTC. This encodes CASSLGQFNEQFF.

This chain connects TRBV6-5 to TRBJ1-5; TRBD1 is a possible D gene (5 bases). The CDR3 runs 11 residues. The ends were cut back, 5 bases at V and 9 bases at J, with 8 bases in the middle. Germline V gene data show CDR1 as MNHEY and CDR2 as SVGAGI. The DNA of the CDR3 is TGTGCCAGCAGTGACGGGGGGCCCCAGCATTTT. Amino acids: CASSDGGPQHF.

The V call is TRBV7-8, the J call TRBJ1-1; 7 nucleotides align to TRBD1. This CDR3 is built from 14 residues. Germline V gene sequence: CDR1 SGHVS, CDR2 FQNEAQ. V trimming: 5 bases; J trimming: 6 bases; junction bases outside the gene matches: 9. This CDR3 is CASSPRDRVAEAFF. Here the CDR3 DNA reads TGTGCCAGCAGCCCCCGAGACAGGGTGGCTGAAGCTTTCTTT.

The V call is TRBV28, the J call TRBJ1-1; 7 positions agree with TRBD1. The CDR3 contains 15 residues. V gave up 4 bases and J gave up 5 bases; unmatched junction bases: 10. Germline CDR1 MDHEN, CDR2 SYDVKM. The CDR3 region is CASSSPWRGHTEAFF. CDR3 nucleotide sequence: TGTGCCAGCAGTTCCCCGTGGAGGGGGCATACTGAAGCTTTCTTT.

This chain uses TRBV6-1 with TRBJ2-2; 9 bases agree with TRBD2. The CDR3 is 15 amino acids. In germline, CDR1 is MNHNS, CDR2 SASEGT. The V segment lost 1 base and the J segment 6 bases; nucleotides outside the gene matches: 3. In DNA, the CDR3 is TGTGCCAGCAGTGAAGTGTCTAGCGGGGCCGGGGAGCTGTTTTTT. Translated: CASSEVSSGAGELFF.

The rearrangement joins TRBV27 to TRBJ2-5; perhaps TRBD1 as D (6 bases). CDR3 size: 14 residues. Germline assignment: CDR1 MNHEY and CDR2 SMNVEV (reference sequence). The germline V and J ends were trimmed by 3 bases and 7 bases, with 15 bases remaining between them. The DNA for the CDR3 is TGTGCCAGCAGTTTGACAGGCCTCGCGGGGACCCAGTACTTC. Its translation: CASSLTGLAGTQYF.

The chain employs TRBV28 and TRBJ1-5; D might be TRBD1 (6 bases). Germline CDR1 MDHEN, CDR2 SYDVKM. The ends were cut back, 7 bases at V and 2 bases at J, with 18 bases in the middle. The CDR3 sequence is 16 residues long. CDR3 residues: CASTPAGGGRNQPQHF. The CDR3 DNA sequence: TGTGCCAGCACCCCGGCTGGGGGCGGCCGCAATCAGCCCCAGCATTTT.

The chain combines TRBV27 with TRBJ2-1; D perhaps matches TRBD2 (5 bases). With 5 bases removed from V and 6 bases from J, the gap between germline ends came to 11 bases. Per germline, CDR1 MNHEY and CDR2 SMNVEV (reference sequence). CDR3 length: 13 residues. The CDR3 loop reads CASSHGLPNEQFF. CDR3 coding DNA: TGTGCCAGCAGTCACGGACTCCCCAATGAGCAGTTCTTC.

This clone appeared a few times. The CDR3 coding sequence is TGTGCCAGTAGTTTGTATCACGAAACGGATGAAAAACTGTTTTTT. Translating gives CASSLYHETDEKLFF. This sequence joins TRBV19 and TRBJ1-4; D unresolved. Trimming left V 5 bases short and J 6 bases short, with 16 bases between. The CDR3 loop spans 15 amino acids. CDR1 is LNHDA, CDR2 SQIVND, per germline (reference sequence).

The chain couples TRBV30 to TRBJ1-1; no definite D call. There are 12 residues in the CDR3. Trimming cost V 2 bases and J 0 bases, with 4 bases left between them. The V gene's germline CDR1 is GTSNPN and CDR2 SVGIG (reference sequence). The DNA for the CDR3 is TGTGCCTGGAGTTTAGTGAACACTGAAGCTTTCTTT. Protein product: CAWSLVNTEAFF.

The chain carries TRBV19 and TRBJ1-1; 9 positions match TRBD1. Germline V gene data show CDR1 as LNHDA and CDR2 as SQIVND (reference sequence). J gave up 4 bases and V 8 bases, and 8 bases lay outside the gene matches. The CDR3 contains 14 residues. The CDR3 reads CASAEQGAVTEAFF. As DNA, the CDR3 is TGTGCCAGTGCCGAACAGGGGGCGGTCACTGAAGCTTTCTTT.

This clone was seen only a few times. The chain carries TRBV6-1 and TRBJ1-5; a weak D match, TRBD1 (6 bases). CDR1 MNHNS and CDR2 SASEGT come from the germline V gene. This CDR3 region has 13 residues. Trimming stripped 6 bases from V and 1 base from J, with 7 bases between. CDR3 in amino acids: CASRGQSNQPQHF. CDR3 nucleotides: TGTGCCAGCAGAGGACAGAGCAATCAGCCCCAGCATTTT.

In DNA form, the CDR3 reads TGTGCCAGCAGCCCCTCACCCTCCCGACTAGCGGGAGGGCCAGGGGATACGCAGTATTTT. Its translation: CASSPSPSRLAGGPGDTQYF. The genes are TRBV4-2 and TRBJ2-3; 14 positions agree with TRBD2. Germline values: CDR1 LGHNA, CDR2 YNFKEQ. The V and J ends lost 4 bases and 6 bases, in that order; junction bases with no gene match: 18. This CDR3 has 20 residues.

The CDR3 reads CASTRPSGSISYEQYF. The CDR3 DNA sequence: TGTGCCAGCACTAGGCCTAGCGGGAGTATCTCCTACGAGCAGTACTTC. V and J are TRBV2 and TRBJ2-7, with 10 bases matching TRBD2. CDR1 is SNHLY, CDR2 FYNNEI, per germline. J lost 0 bases, V lost 7 bases, and 9 bases had no gene match. The CDR3 is made up of 16 amino acids. Full variable domain (outside the CDR3, taken from reference TRBV2 and TRBJ2-7): EPEVTQTPSHQVTQMGQEVILRCVPISNHLYFYWYRQILGQKVEFLVSFYNNEISEKSEIFDDQFSVERPDGSNFTLKIRSTKLEDSAMYFCASTRPSGSISYEQYFGPGTRLTVT.

The genes are TRBV28 and TRBJ2-7; D remains ambiguous. From germline, CDR1 is MDHEN and CDR2 SYDVKM. The CDR3 runs 11 residues. Trimming took off 5 bases at V and 12 bases at J, with 14 bases between the two ends. This chain's CDR3 is CASSLGEKPYF. In DNA, the CDR3 is TGTGCCAGCAGTCTCGGTGAGAAGCCGTACTTC.

The chain links TRBV6-6 to TRBJ2-7, with 10 nucleotides matching TRBD2. CDR1 is MNHNY and CDR2 is SVGAGI in the germline V gene (reference sequence). The CDR3 length is 16 residues. V dropped 6 bases and J dropped 2; count of bases not matched to a gene: 10. The CDR3 sequence: CASSNLLAGEPYEQYF. The CDR3 DNA is TGTGCCAGCAGCAACCTCCTAGCGGGAGAGCCCTACGAGCAGTACTTC.

The chain recombines TRBV5-1 with TRBJ2-7, with a tentative D call TRBD1 (6 bases). The CDR3 totals 14 residues. Germline V lookup: CDR1 SGHRS, CDR2 YFSETQ. V gave up 5 bases and J gave up 2 bases, with 14 bases separating them. CDR3 amino acids: CASRDLQGTYEQYF. CDR3 coding DNA: TGCGCCAGCAGGGACCTACAGGGAACCTACGAGCAGTACTTC.